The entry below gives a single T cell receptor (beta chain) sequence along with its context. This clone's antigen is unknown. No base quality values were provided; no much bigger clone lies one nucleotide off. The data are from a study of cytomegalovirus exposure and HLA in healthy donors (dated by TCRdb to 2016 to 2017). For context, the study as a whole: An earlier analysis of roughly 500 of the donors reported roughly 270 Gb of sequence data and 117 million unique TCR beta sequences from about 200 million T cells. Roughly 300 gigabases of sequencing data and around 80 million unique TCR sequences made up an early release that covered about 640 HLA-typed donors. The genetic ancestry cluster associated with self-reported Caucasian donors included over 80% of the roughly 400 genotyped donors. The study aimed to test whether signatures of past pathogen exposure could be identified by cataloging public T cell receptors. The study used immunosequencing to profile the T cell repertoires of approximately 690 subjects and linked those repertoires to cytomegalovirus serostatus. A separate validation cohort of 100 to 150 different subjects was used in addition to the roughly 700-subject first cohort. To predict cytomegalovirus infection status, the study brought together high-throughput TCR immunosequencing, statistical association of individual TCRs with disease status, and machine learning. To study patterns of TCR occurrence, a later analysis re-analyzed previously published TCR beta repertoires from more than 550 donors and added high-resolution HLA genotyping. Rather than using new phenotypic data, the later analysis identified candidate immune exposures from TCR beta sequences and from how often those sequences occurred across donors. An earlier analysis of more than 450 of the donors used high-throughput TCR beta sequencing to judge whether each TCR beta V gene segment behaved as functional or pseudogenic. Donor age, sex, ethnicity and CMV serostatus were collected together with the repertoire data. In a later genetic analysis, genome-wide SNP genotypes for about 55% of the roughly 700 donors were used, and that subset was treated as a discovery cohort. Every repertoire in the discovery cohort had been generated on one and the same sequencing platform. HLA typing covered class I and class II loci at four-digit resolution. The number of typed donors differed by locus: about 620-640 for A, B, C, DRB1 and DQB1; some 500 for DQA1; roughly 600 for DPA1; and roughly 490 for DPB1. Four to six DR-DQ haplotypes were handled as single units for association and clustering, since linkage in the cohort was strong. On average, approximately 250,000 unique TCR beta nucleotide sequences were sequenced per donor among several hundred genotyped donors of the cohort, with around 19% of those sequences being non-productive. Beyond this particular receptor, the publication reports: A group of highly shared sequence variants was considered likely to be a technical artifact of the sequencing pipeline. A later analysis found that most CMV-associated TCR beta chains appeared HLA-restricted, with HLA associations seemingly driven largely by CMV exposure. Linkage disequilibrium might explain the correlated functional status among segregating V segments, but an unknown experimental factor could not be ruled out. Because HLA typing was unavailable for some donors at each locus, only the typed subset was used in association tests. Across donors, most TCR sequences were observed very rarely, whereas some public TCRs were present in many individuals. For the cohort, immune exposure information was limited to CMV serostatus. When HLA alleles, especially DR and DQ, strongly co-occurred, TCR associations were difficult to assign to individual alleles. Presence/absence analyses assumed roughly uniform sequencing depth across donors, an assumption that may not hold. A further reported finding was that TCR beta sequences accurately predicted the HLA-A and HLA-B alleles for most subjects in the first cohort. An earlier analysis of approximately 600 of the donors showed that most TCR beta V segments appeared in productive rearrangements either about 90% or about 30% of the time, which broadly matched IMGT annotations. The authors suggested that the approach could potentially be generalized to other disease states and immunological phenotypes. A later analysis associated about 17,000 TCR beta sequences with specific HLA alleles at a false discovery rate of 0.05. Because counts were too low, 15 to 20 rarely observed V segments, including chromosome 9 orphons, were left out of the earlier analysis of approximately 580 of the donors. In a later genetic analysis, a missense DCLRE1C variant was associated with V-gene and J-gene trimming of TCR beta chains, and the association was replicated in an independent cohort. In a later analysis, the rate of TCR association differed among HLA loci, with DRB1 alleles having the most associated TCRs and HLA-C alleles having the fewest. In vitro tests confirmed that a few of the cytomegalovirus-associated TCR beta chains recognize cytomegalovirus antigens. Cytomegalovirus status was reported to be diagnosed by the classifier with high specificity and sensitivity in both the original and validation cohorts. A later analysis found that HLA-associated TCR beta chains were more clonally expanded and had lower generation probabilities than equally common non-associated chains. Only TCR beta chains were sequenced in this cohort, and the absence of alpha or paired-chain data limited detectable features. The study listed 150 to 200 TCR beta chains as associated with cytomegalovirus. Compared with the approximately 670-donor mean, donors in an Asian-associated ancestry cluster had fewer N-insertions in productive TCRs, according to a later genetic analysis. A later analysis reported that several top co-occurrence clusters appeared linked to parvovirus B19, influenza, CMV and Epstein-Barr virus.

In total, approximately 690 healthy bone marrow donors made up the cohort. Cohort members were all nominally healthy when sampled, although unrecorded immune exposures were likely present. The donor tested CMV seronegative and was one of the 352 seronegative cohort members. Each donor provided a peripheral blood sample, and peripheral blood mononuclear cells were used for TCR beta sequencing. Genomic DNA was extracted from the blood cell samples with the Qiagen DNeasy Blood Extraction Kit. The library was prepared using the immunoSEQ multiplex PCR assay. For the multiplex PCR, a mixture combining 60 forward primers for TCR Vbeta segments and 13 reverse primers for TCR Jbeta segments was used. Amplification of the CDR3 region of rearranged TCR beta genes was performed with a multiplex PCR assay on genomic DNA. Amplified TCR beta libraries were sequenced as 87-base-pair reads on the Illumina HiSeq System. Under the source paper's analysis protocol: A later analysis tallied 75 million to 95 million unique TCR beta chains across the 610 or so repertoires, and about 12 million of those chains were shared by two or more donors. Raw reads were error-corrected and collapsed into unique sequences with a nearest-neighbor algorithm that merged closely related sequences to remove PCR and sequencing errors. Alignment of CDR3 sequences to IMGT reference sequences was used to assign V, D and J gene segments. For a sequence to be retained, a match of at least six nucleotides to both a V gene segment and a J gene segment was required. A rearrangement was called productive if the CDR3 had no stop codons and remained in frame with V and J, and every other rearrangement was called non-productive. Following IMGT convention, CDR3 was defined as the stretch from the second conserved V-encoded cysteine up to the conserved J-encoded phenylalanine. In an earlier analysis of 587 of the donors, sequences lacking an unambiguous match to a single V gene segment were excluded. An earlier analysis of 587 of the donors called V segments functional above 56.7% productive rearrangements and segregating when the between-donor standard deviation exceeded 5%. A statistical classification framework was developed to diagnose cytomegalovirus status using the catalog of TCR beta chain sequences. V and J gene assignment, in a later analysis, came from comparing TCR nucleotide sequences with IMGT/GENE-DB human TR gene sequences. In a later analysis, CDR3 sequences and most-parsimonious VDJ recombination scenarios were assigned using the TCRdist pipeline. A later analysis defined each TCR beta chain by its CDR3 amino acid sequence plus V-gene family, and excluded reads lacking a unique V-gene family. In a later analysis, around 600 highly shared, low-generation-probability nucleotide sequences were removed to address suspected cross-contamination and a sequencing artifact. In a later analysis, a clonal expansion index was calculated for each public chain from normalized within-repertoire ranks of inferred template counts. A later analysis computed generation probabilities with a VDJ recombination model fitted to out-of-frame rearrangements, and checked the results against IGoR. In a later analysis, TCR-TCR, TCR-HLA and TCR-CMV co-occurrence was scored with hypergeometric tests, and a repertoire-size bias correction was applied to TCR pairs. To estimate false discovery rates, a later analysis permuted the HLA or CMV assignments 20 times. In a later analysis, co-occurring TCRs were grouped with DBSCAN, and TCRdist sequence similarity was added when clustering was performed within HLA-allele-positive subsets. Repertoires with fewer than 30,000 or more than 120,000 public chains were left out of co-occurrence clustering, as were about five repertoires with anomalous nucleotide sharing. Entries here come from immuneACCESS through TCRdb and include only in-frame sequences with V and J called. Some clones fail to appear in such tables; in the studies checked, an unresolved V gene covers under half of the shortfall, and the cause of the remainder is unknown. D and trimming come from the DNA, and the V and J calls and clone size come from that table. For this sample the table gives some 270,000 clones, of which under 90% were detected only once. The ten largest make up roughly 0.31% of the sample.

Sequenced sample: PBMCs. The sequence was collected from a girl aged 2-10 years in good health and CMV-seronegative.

The sequence in DNA is TGTGCCAGCAGTTTAGGCTATAGACTCTCCGAGGCTCACAATGAGCAGTTCTTC. The encoded protein is CASSLGYRLSEAHNEQFF. The chain is encoded by TRBV27 joined to TRBJ2-1, with the D gene call left open. V lost 2 bases and J lost 5 bases; the stretch between them is 22 bases long. From its cysteine to its phenylalanine, the CDR3 spans 18 amino acids. CDR3 DNA only is kept here, 54 bases in frame from base 1. The germline V gene (reference sequence) yields MNHEY for CDR1 and SMNVEV for CDR2.